The 22 T cell receptor beta chains listed next were all sequenced from one sample in a study of technical replicates of blood from four donors. Produced via immunoSEQ multiplex PCR; TCRdb's table is partial and in-frame only. The table has 68,000 or so clones, roughly nine tenths seen once. Source material: T cells isolated from PBMCs. The receptors stem from a human donor in good health.

This sequence joins TRBV28 and TRBJ2-2; D is perhaps TRBD2 (6 bases). With 8 bases removed from V and 7 bases from J, the gap between germline ends came to 14 bases. Germline V gene lookup returns CDR1 MDHEN and CDR2 SYDVKM. This CDR3 comprises 13 residues. The CDR3 DNA sequence: TGTGCCAGCCAAGCTAGCGCTCACGGGGAGCTGTTTTTT. This sequence encodes CASQASAHGELFF. The full variable domain, its missing parts supplied by reference TRBV28 and TRBJ2-2, is DVKVTQSSRYLVKRTGEKVFLECVQDMDHENMFWYRQDPGLGLRLIYFSYDVKMKEKGDIPEGYSVSREKKERFSLILESASTNQTSMYLCASQASAHGELFFGEGSRLTVL.

The chain joins TRBV6-5 to TRBJ1-1, with TRBD1 matching over 9 bases. This CDR3 is built from 15 residues. Germline CDR1 reads MNHEY; CDR2 reads SVGAGI. V lost 8 bases and J lost 5; bases outside the gene matches: 12. The DNA for the CDR3 is TGTGCCAGCGTATCCGGGACAGGGCTAAGAACTGAAGCTTTCTTT. It encodes CASVSGTGLRTEAFF.

The genes are TRBV5-1 and TRBJ1-1, with 7 bases fitting TRBD1. CDR1 is SGHRS and CDR2 is YFSETQ in the germline V gene. The ends lost 4 bases at V and 4 bases at J; junction bases unmatched: 13. The CDR3 totals 16 residues. CDR3 nucleotide sequence: TGCGCCAGCAGCCTGAGGGGGCGCAATCCGGGCACTGAAGCTTTCTTT. Translating gives CASSLRGRNPGTEAFF.

The genes are TRBV6-1 and TRBJ1-4, with D uncertain. Trimming cost V 4 bases and J 0 bases, with 12 bases left between them. This CDR3 region has 16 residues. Germline CDR1 is MNHNS and CDR2 is SASEGT. The CDR3 loop reads CASSAPMYSTNEKLFF. The DNA for the CDR3 is TGTGCCAGCAGTGCCCCGATGTACTCAACTAATGAAAAACTGTTTTTT.

The chain carries TRBV5-1 and TRBJ2-5; 7 nucleotides align to TRBD1. Germline V gives CDR1 SGHRS, CDR2 YFSETQ. The CDR3 covers 13 residues. J was trimmed by 7 bases and V by 4 bases; bases with no gene match: 7. In DNA, the CDR3 is TGCGCCAGCAGCAAGGGGACAGTCTTGACCCAGTACTTC. This encodes CASSKGTVLTQYF.

V usage is TRBV29-1 and J usage is TRBJ2-1, with D possibly matching TRBD1 (5 bases). Germline V gives CDR1 SQVTM, CDR2 ANQGSEA. The V gene lost 6 bases and the J gene lost 1 base, with 19 bases spanning the gap. This CDR3 comprises 16 residues. The CDR3: CSVELGQGVSYNEQFF. As DNA, the CDR3 is TGCAGCGTGGAGTTGGGGCAGGGTGTATCCTACAATGAGCAGTTCTTC.

The CDR3 nucleotides are TGTGCCAGTGGAAAATCTATGGGGGCTATACAGCCCCAGCATTTT. It translates to CASGKSMGAIQPQHF. The rearrangement uses TRBV6-1 and TRBJ1-5, with D perhaps matching TRBD1 (6 bases). Germline CDR1 reads MNHNS; CDR2 reads SASEGT. V lost 9 bases to trimming and J lost 7 bases, with 22 bases between them. The CDR3 length is 15 residues.

The V gene is TRBV5-5, the J gene TRBJ1-4; maybe TRBD1 (6 bases). This CDR3 has 15 amino acids. V lost 3 bases and J 0 bases, leaving 9 bases between the germline ends. The germline V gene encodes CDR1 SGHKS and CDR2 YYEKEE (reference sequence). CDR3 sequence: CASSSDRTTNEKLFF. The CDR3 DNA is TGTGCCAGCAGCTCTGACAGGACAACTAATGAAAAACTGTTTTTT.

The V call is TRBV29-1, the J call TRBJ2-3, with TRBD2 identical over 14 bases. Germline CDR1 and CDR2: SQVTM and ANQGSEA. V was clipped by 5 bases and J by 4 bases; unmatched bases: 17. The length of the CDR3 is 19 residues. The CDR3 protein is CSVKAGTSGSRLGADTQYF. DNA of the CDR3: TGCAGCGTTAAAGCCGGGACTAGCGGGAGCAGACTAGGAGCAGATACGCAGTATTTT.

The chain combines TRBV2 with TRBJ2-7; 8 positions agree with TRBD2. V lost 4 bases, J lost 6 bases, and 17 bases stayed unmatched. Germline V gene lookup returns CDR1 SNHLY and CDR2 FYNNEI. CDR3 size: 17 residues. CDR3 sequence reads: CASSAEIPGLVIGEQYF. CDR3 nucleotides: TGTGCCAGCAGTGCTGAGATACCGGGACTAGTTATAGGCGAGCAGTACTTC. The complete variable domain, with remaining parts taken from reference TRBV2 and TRBJ2-7, reads EPEVTQTPSHQVTQMGQEVILRCVPISNHLYFYWYRQILGQKVEFLVSFYNNEISEKSEIFDDQFSVERPDGSNFTLKIRSTKLEDSAMYFCASSAEIPGLVIGEQYFGPGTRLTVT.

J is TRBJ2-7 and V is TRBV18; TRBD2 might be the D (6 bases). CDR1 is KGHSH and CDR2 is LQKENI in the germline V gene. V lost 4 bases and J 6 bases, leaving 22 bases between the germline ends. The CDR3 runs to 16 residues. CDR3 DNA: TGTGCCAGCTCACGTTATCCGGGACTGGAGGTAGGCGAGCAGTACTTC. Translation: CASSRYPGLEVGEQYF.

The V and J genes are TRBV11-1 and TRBJ2-7, with D tentatively TRBD2 (6 bases). Germline V gene lookup returns CDR1 SGHAT and CDR2 FQDESV (reference sequence). The CDR3 runs 17 residues. V lost 1 base, J lost 7 bases, and 23 bases lay in between. As DNA, the CDR3 is TGTGCCAGCAGCTTAGGCGGTGGGACTCCCCTTATTCATGAGCAGTACTTC. Translation gives CASSLGGGTPLIHEQYF.

This chain links TRBV5-4 with TRBJ2-1; 10 bases are shared with TRBD2. Looked up from germline, CDR1 is SGHNT and CDR2 is YYREEE (reference sequence). The CDR3 runs to 15 residues. Trimming took 4 bases from V and 5 from J; bases not matched to a gene: 6. This chain's CDR3 is CASSLPGLANNEQFF. In DNA form, the CDR3 reads TGTGCCAGCAGCCTACCGGGACTAGCGAACAATGAGCAGTTCTTC.

The V and J genes are TRBV27 and TRBJ2-1; 9 bases agree with TRBD2. This CDR3 comprises 13 residues. Trimming cost V 3 bases and J 10 bases; bases outside gene matches: 4. Germline CDR1 and CDR2: MNHEY and SMNVEV (reference sequence). CDR3 protein: CASSFGSGSEQFF. CDR3 nucleotide sequence: TGTGCCAGCAGTTTTGGTAGCGGGAGCGAGCAGTTCTTC.

This chain uses TRBV5-1 with TRBJ1-2; D gene unclear. The V end lost 0 bases, the J end lost 6 bases, and 12 bases lay between the germline ends. This CDR3 is 14 amino acids long. Germline V gives CDR1 SGHRS, CDR2 YFSETQ. Here the CDR3 reads CASSLARPSDGYTF. As DNA, the CDR3 is TGCGCCAGCAGCTTGGCCAGGCCTTCCGATGGCTACACCTTC.

The V and J genes are TRBV2 and TRBJ2-5, with 14 bases matching TRBD2. Per the germline V gene, CDR1 is SNHLY and CDR2 is FYNNEI. This CDR3 contains 15 residues. V shed 3 bases, J shed 4 bases, and the junction held 1 base outside the gene matches. CDR3 bases: TGTGCCAGCAGTGACGGACTAGCGGGAGGAGAGACCCAGTACTTC. As protein: CASSDGLAGGETQYF. Supplemented by reference TRBV2 and TRBJ2-5, the full variable domain reads EPEVTQTPSHQVTQMGQEVILRCVPISNHLYFYWYRQILGQKVEFLVSFYNNEISEKSEIFDDQFSVERPDGSNFTLKIRSTKLEDSAMYFCASSDGLAGGETQYFGPGTRLLVL.

The CDR3: CASSEQGVYNEQFF. DNA for the CDR3: TGTGCCAGCAGCGAACAGGGCGTCTACAATGAGCAGTTCTTC. The chain has TRBV9 and TRBJ2-1; a possible D gene is TRBD1 (6 bases). The V gene lost 3 bases and the J gene lost 3 bases, with 10 bases spanning the gap. CDR1 is SGDLS, CDR2 YYNGEE, per germline. The CDR3 sequence is 14 residues long.

This chain connects TRBV2 to TRBJ2-1; 7 bases are shared with TRBD2. Germline CDR1 reads SNHLY; CDR2 reads FYNNEI. The CDR3 runs to 15 residues. Losses at the gene ends were 7 bases for V and 0 bases for J; bases not matched to a gene: 6. The CDR3 region has the DNA TGTGCCAGCAAGGCGGGGGTAAGCTCCTACAATGAGCAGTTCTTC. It is translated as CASKAGVSSYNEQFF.

The table lists this clone with a count of one. V and J are TRBV12-5 and TRBJ2-4; possibly TRBD1 for D (6 bases). Trimming removed 1 base from V and 0 bases from J, with 10 bases in between. Germline V gives CDR1 LGHNT, CDR2 FRNRAP. The CDR3 totals 16 residues. The CDR3 DNA reads TGTGCTAGTGGTTTGGATGCAGGGGTAGCCAAAAACATTCAGTACTTC. Translated, it gives CASGLDAGVAKNIQYF.

This chain uses TRBV5-5 with TRBJ2-7; possible D gene TRBD2, 6 bases. CDR3 length: 14 amino acids. The V end was cut by 4 bases, the J end by 4 bases, with 15 bases between. CDR1 is SGHKS and CDR2 is YYEKEE in the germline V gene (reference sequence). The CDR3 here is CASSRGGATYEQYF. CDR3 nucleotide sequence: TGTGCCAGCAGCCGTGGCGGGGCAACATACGAGCAGTACTTC.

The V and J genes are TRBV2 and TRBJ1-1, with 10 bases aligning to TRBD1. The CDR3 sequence is 14 residues long. Looked up from germline, CDR1 is SNHLY and CDR2 is FYNNEI. The junction had 6 bases not matched to a gene; V was cut back by 11 bases and J by 0 bases. This CDR3 is CASPGQGLNTEAFF. The CDR3 DNA reads as TGTGCCTCACCGGGACAGGGGTTGAACACTGAAGCTTTCTTT.

In regard to this clone: Different DNA sequences within this sample yield the same CDR3. The DNA for the CDR3 is TGTGCCAGCAGCCCGAGGACAGGGAATCAGCCCCAGCATTTT. Its translation is CASSPRTGNQPQHF. The gene calls are TRBV7-2 and TRBJ1-5; TRBD1 matches 8 bases. V lost 5 bases and J lost 4; bases outside the gene matches: 4. The CDR3 consists of 14 residues. Germline loops: CDR1 SGHTA, CDR2 FQGNSA.